This TCR beta chain derives from a study of T-cell memory formation after mild COVID-19. Study results and limitations: CD4+ contracting clones were mainly CM and EM; CD8+ ones, EMRA.

UMIs and sample barcodes were carried by the TCR alpha and TCR beta cDNA libraries that 5'RACE produced using constant-segment primers. TCRdb redid the calling of the 5' RACE reads with MiXCR, one entry per CDR3 protein. This table holds around 320,000 distinct CDR3 sequences, just under 20% found once. This clonotype appeared once. Its target is unknown. The CDR3 extends over 17 amino acids. V shed 4 bases and J 7 bases; nucleotides not matched to a gene: 17. Germline V CDR1 and CDR2: DFQATT, SNEGSKA (reference sequence). Specimen: PBMCs or a T cell subset sorted from them (not recorded which). The V gene is TRBV20-1, the J gene TRBJ2-7; TRBD2 matches at 12 bases. This receptor was obtained from a man younger than 35 who had mild COVID-19 (a few samples of this study predate the infection). Cell type and time point are not known. CDR3 DNA sequence: TGCAGTGCTACGACCCTGGGCGCTAGCGGGGGGGCCCGAGAGCAGTACTTC. It translates to CSATTLGASGGAREQYF.